This entry is about one TCR beta chain. The antigen remains unidentified. These data are taken from a study of beta chain features in type 1 diabetes. The sequenced template was cDNA made from the entire isolated RNA. Data came from immunoSEQ multiplex PCR; TCRdb stores just in-frame clones and leaves some out. The sample lists about 230,000 clones, about 10% occurring once. The CDR3 covers 16 residues. V shed 0 bases, J shed 9 bases, and the junction held 12 bases outside the gene matches. Germline V gene sequence: CDR1 SGHNT, CDR2 YYREEE (reference sequence). Study findings and constraints: VDJ junctions in type 1 diabetes patients carried more deletions and fewer insertions.

The sequencing input was naive CD4+ T cells from blood. V is TRBV5-4 and J is TRBJ2-1; TRBD1 matches 7 bases. The TCR comes from a young woman in good health. The CDR3 DNA follows: TGTGCCAGCAGCTTGGGCCGGACAGGTTCCTTGGGTGAGCAGTTCTTC. Translated, it gives CASSLGRTGSLGEQFF.